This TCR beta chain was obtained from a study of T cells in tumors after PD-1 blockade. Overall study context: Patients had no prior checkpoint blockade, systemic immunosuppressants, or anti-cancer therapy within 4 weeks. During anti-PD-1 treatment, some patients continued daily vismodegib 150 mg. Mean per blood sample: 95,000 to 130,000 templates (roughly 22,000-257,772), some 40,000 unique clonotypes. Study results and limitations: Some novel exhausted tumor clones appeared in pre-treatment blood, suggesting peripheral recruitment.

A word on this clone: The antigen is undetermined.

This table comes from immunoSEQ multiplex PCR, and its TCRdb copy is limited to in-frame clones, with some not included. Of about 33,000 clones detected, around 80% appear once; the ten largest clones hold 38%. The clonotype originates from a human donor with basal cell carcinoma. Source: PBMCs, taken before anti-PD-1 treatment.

CDR3 in amino acids: CASSPGPGGELFF. CDR3 nucleotides: TGTGCCAGCAGCCCCGGCCCGGGTGGGGAGCTGTTTTTT. This chain connects TRBV14 to TRBJ2-2; no definite D call. CDR1 and CDR2 from the germline V gene are SGHDN and FVKESK. This CDR3 comprises 13 residues. Trimming left V 4 bases short and J 8 bases short, with 11 bases between.